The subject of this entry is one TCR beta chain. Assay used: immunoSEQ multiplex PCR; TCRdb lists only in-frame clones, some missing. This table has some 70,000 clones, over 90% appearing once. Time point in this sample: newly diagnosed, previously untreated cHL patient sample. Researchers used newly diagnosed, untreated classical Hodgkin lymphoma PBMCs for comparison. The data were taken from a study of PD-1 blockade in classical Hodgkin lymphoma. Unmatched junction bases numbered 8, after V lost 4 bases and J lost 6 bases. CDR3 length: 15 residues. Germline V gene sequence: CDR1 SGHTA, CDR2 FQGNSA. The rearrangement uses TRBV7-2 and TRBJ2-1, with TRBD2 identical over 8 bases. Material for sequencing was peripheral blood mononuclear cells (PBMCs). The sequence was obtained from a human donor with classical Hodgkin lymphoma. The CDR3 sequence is CASSSRGGGGNEQFF. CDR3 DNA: TGTGCCAGCAGCTCCCGGGGGGGAGGGGGCAATGAGCAGTTCTTC.